The rows below give T cell receptor beta chains drawn from one sample of a study of identical twins. TCRdb fed the 5' RACE reads into MiXCR, producing one record per CDR3 protein. The table records approximately 300,000 distinct CDR3 sequences, roughly 9% of them present only once. Another study also made use of these data, one on yellow fever vaccine responses in identical twins.

Sequencing was done on a sample of CD8+ T cells sorted from blood. The receptor set was obtained from a woman between 18 and 29 years old in good health. Both conserved end residues are trimmed from each CDR3. Each record gives: V gene, J gene, CDR3 protein.

>TRBV7-9|TRBJ2-5
ASSTQGAGETQY
>TRBV28|TRBJ2-1
ASNPGTDYNEQF
>TRBV29-1|TRBJ2-1
SVEEGAGEQF
>TRBV15|TRBJ2-2
ATSRTDSNTGELF
>TRBV13|TRBJ2-3
ASSSVLWSADTQY
>TRBV10-3|TRBJ2-7
AISLPSLTSGLTYEQY
>TRBV15|TRBJ2-1
ATSRTIGGTHNEQF
>TRBV7-8|TRBJ2-1
ASSLPRLVYEQF
>TRBV6-5|TRBJ1-2
ASSYSSGSLGYT
>TRBV12-3/TRBV12-4|TRBJ2-7
ASSYGQGGGYEQY
>TRBV19|TRBJ2-7
ASRPTGEQY
>TRBV20-1|TRBJ2-4
SARMSGTSSVAQY
>TRBV7-9|TRBJ2-1
ASSLVGSGAYNEQF
>TRBV6-1|TRBJ2-1
ASSEGASSYNEQF
>TRBV29-1|TRBJ2-7
SVVTPGIISYEQY